This TCR beta chain was retrieved from a study of human T cells and chemical hapten exposure. As for the study in general: All through the approximately 25-week study, the scalp of each patient received diphenylcyclopropenone doses weekly.

Study findings and constraints: Against controls, expanded TCRs gave rise to significantly more large CDR3 similarity clusters. Alopecia was present in the donors, so their immune response may differ from healthy people's.

Trimming cost V 0 bases and J 7 bases, with 24 bases left between them. Per the germline V gene, CDR1 is SQVTM and CDR2 is ANQGSEA. The CDR3 consists of 17 residues. This clonotype was seen a handful of times. Its specificity is unknown. The time point was: patch test 1, 2 weeks after DPC sensitization. Treatment meaning: therapeutic diphenylcyclopropenone sensitization with weekly scalp DPC. The study extracted total RNA from unfractionated whole blood. One entry per CDR3 protein, called by TCRdb with MiXCR from the RACE reads. The sample holds 100,000 or so distinct CDR3 sequences, about 10% seen once.

This rearrangement joins TRBV29-1 to TRBJ2-5; D possibly uses TRBD1 or TRBD2 (7 bases each). This receptor was taken from a man aged 35 to 55 with alopecia areata. Some clones in this sample may be carry-over from other donors' samples. This specimen was whole blood, taken in connection with sensitization to the hapten diphenylcyclopropenone (DPC). The CDR3 DNA sequence: TGCAGCGTTGAAGAAGGGGGGGACAGCCATTGGGTGGTGACCCAGTACTTC. Translation gives CSVEEGGDSHWVVTQYF.